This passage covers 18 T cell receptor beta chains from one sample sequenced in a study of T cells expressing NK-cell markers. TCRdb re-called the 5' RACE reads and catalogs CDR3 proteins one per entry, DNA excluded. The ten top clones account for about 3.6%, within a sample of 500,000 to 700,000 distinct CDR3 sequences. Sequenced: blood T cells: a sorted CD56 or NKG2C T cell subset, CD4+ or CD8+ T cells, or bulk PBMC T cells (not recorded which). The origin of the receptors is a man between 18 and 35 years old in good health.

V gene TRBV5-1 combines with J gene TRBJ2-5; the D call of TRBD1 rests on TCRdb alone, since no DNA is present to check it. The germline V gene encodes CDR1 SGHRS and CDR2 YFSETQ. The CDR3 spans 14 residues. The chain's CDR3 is CASSSDWPEETQYF.

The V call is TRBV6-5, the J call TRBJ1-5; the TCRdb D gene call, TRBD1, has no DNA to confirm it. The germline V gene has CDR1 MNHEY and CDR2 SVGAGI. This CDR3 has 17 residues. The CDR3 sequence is CASSYSLGTGGDQPQHF.

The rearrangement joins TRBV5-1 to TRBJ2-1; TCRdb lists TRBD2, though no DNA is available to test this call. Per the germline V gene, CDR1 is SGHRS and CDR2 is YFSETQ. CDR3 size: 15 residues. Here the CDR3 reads CASRDAAGVGNEQFF.

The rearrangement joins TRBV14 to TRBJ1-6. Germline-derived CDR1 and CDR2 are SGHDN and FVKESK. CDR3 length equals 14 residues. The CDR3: CASSQEAGSSPLHF.

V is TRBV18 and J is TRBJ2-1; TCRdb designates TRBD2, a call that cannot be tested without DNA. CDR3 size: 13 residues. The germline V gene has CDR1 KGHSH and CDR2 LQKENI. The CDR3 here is CASSRFSGNEQFF.

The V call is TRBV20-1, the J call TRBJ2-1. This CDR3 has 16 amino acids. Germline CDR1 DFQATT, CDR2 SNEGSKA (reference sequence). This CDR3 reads CSARALSSMGRDEQFF.

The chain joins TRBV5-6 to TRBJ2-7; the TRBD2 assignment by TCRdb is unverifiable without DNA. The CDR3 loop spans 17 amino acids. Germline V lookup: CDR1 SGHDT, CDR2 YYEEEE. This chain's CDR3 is CASSFWTSGSRSYEQYF.

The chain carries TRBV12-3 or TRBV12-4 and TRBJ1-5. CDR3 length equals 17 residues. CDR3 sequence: CASSFVISGIGNQPQHF.

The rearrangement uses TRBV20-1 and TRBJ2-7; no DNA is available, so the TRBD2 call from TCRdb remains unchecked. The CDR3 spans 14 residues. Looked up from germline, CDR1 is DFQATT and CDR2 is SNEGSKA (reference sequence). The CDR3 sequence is CSASLTSGRWEQYF.

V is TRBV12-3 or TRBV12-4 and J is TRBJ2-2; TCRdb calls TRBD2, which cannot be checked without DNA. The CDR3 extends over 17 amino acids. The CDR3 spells CASSLGYTGGDHGELFF.

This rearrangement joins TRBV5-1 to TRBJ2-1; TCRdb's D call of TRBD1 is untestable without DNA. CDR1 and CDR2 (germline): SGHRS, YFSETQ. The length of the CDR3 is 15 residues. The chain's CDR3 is CASSAPPLTTNEQFF.

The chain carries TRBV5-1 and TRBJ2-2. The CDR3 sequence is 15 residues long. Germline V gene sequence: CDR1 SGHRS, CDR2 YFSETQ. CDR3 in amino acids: CASSLIAVAGGELFF.

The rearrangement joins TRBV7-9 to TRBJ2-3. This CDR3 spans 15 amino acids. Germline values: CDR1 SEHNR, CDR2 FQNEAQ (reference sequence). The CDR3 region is CASSLPKQTYDTQYF.

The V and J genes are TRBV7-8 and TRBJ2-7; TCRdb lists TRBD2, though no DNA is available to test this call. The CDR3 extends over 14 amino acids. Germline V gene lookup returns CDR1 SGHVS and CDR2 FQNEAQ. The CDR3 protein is CASSLREGGAEQYF. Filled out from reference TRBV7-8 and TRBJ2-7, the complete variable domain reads GAGVSQSPRYKVAKRGQDVALRCDPISGHVSLFWYQQALGQGPEFLTYFQNEAQLDKSGLPSDRFFAERPEGSVSTLKIQRTQQEDSAVYLCASSLREGGAEQYFGPGTRLTVT.

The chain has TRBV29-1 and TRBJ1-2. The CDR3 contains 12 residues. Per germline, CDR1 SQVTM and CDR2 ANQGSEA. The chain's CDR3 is CSVLSQSYGYTF. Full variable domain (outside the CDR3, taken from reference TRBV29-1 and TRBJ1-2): SAVISQKPSRDICQRGTSLTIQCQVDSQVTMMFWYRQQPGQSLTLIATANQGSEATYESGFVIDKFPISRPNLTFSTLTVSNMSPEDSSIYLCSVLSQSYGYTFGSGTRLTVV.

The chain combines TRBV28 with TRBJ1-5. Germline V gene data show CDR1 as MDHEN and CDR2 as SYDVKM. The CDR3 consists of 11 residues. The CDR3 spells CASSTQEPQHF.

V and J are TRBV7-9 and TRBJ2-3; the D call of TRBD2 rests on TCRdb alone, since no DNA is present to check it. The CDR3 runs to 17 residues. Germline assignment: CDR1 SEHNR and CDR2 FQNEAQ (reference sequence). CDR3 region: CASSSGPYSTSTDTQYF.

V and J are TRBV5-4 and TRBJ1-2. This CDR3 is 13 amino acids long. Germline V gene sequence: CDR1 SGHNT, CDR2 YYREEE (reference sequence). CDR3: CASSSPSASGYTF.